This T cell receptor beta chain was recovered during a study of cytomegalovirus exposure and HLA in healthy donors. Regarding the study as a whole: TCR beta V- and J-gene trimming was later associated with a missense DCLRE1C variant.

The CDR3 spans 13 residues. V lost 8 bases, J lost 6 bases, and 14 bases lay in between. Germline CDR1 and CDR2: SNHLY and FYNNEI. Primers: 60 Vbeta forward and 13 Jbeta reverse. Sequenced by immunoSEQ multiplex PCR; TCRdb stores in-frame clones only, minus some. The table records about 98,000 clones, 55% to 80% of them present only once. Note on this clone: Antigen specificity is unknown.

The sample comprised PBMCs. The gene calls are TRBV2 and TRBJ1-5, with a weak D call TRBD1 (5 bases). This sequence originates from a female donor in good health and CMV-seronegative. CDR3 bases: TGTGCCAGCGATCCGGGGGGTCGTCAGCCCCAGCATTTT. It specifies CASDPGGRQPQHF. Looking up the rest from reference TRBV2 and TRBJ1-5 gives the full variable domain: EPEVTQTPSHQVTQMGQEVILRCVPISNHLYFYWYRQILGQKVEFLVSFYNNEISEKSEIFDDQFSVERPDGSNFTLKIRSTKLEDSAMYFCASDPGGRQPQHFGDGTRLSIL.